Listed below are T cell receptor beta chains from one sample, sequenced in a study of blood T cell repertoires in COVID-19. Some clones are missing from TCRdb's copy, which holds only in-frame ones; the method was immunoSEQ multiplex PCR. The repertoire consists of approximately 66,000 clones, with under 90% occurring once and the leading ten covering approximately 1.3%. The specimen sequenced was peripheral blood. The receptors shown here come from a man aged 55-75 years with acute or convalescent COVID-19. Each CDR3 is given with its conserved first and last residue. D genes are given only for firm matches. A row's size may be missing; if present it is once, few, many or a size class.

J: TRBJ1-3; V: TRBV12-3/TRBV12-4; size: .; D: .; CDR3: CASRKRQGNTIYF; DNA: TGTGCCAGCCGAAAAAGACAGGGAAACACCATATATTTT
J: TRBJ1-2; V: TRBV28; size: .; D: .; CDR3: CASSLPPVGTYGYTF; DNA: TGTGCCAGCAGTTTGCCCCCGGTGGGCACCTATGGCTACACCTTC
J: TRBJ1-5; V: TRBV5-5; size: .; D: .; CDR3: CASSVYSNQPQHF; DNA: TGTGCCAGCAGCGTATATAGCAATCAGCCCCAGCATTTT
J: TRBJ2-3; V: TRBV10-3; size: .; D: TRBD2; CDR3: CAIRRTSGGTDTQYF; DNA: TGTGCCATCAGACGGACTAGCGGGGGCACAGATACGCAGTATTTT
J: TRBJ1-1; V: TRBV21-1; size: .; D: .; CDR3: CASGEVLKAEAFF; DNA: TGTGCCAGCGGGGAGGTCCTGAAGGCTGAAGCTTTCTTT
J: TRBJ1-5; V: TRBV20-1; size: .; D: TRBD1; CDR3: CSASRGQGSPLPQHF; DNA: TGCAGTGCTAGTCGTGGACAGGGGTCCCCCTTGCCCCAGCATTTT
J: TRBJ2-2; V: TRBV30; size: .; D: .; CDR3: CAWTRAGTGELFF; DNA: TGTGCCTGGACCCGGGCGGGCACCGGGGAGCTGTTTTTT
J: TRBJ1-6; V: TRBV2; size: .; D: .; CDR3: CASIRRETDNSPLHF; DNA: TGTGCCAGCATTCGCCGGGAGACTGATAATTCACCCCTCCACTTT
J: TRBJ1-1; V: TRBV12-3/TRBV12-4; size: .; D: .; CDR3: CASTLREGTEAFF; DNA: TGTGCCAGCACTTTAAGGGAGGGGACTGAAGCTTTCTTT
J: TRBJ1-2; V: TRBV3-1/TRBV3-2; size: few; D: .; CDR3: CASSPRQSPNYGYTF; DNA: TGTGCCAGCAGCCCCCGACAATCTCCTAACTATGGCTACACCTTC
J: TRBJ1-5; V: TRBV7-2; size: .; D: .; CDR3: CASSSSGTNNQPQHF; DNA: TGTGCCAGCAGCTCCTCCGGGACAAACAATCAGCCCCAGCATTTT
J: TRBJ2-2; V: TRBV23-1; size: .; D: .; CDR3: CASSSFTDTNTGELFF; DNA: TGCGCCAGCAGTTCTTTTACGGACACAAACACCGGGGAGCTGTTTTTT
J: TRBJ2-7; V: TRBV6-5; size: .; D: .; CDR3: CASSTGPNPRHEQYF; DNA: TGTGCCAGCAGTACGGGTCCGAACCCAAGACACGAGCAGTACTTC
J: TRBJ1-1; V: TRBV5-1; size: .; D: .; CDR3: CASSWSGTSSNTEAFF; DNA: TGCGCCAGCAGCTGGTCCGGGACATCGTCGAACACTGAAGCTTTCTTT
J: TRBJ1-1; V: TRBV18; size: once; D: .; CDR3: CASSPQGTEAFF; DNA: TGTGCCAGCTCCCCTCAGGGCACTGAAGCTTTCTTT
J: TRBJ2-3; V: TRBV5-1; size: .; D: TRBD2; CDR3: CASRGVSGGEDTQYF; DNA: TGCGCCAGCAGAGGTGTTAGCGGGGGAGAAGATACGCAGTATTTT
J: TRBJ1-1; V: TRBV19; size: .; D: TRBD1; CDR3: CASSGTENTEAFF; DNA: TGTGCCAGTAGTGGGACAGAGAACACTGAAGCTTTCTTT
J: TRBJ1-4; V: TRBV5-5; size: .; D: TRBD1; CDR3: CASSFAQGASEKLFF; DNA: TGTGCCAGCAGCTTCGCACAGGGGGCTAGTGAAAAACTGTTTTTT
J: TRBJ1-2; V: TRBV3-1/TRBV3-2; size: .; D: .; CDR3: CASSQGPGSGYGYTF; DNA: TGTGCCAGCAGCCAAGGTCCGGGCAGCGGGTATGGCTACACCTTC
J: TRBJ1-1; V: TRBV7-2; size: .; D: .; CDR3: CASSLVGGGTEAFF; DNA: TGTGCCAGCAGCTTAGTAGGGGGTGGTACTGAAGCTTTCTTT
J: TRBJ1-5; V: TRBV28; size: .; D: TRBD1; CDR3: CASSFRSGGLNQPQHF; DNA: TGTGCCAGCAGTTTTAGGTCAGGGGGTCTTAATCAGCCCCAGCATTTT
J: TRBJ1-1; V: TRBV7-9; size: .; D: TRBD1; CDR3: CASSLQGADEAFF; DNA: TGTGCCAGCAGCTTACAGGGGGCTGATGAAGCTTTCTTT
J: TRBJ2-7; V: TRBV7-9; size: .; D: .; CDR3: CASSLAPTYEQYF; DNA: TGTGCCAGCAGCTTAGCTCCAACCTACGAGCAGTACTTC
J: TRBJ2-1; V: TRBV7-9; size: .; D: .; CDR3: CASSLAVSGVDEQFF; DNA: TGTGCCAGCAGCTTAGCGGTGTCAGGGGTTGATGAGCAGTTCTTC
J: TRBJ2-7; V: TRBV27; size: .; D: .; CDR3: CASSLRTEKTYEQYF; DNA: TGTGCCAGCAGTCTCCGTACAGAAAAAACCTACGAGCAGTACTTC
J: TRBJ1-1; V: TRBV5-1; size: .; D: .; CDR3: CASSLQGGGTEAFF; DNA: TGCGCCAGCAGCTTGCAGGGAGGAGGCACTGAAGCTTTCTTT
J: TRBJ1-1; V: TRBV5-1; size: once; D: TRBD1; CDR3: CASSLESGGAEAFF; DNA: TGCGCCAGCAGCTTGGAGTCAGGGGGCGCTGAAGCTTTCTTT
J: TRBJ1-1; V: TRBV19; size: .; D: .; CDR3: CASMKAWEGTEAFF; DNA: TGTGCCAGTATGAAGGCCTGGGAGGGCACTGAAGCTTTCTTT
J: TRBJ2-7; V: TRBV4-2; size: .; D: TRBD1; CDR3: CASSQQRAQGQTYEQYF; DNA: TGTGCCAGCAGCCAACAACGGGCACAGGGGCAAACCTACGAGCAGTACTTC
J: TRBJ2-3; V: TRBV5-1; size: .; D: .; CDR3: CASSLNEGGHTDTQYF; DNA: TGCGCCAGCAGCTTGAACGAGGGGGGGCACACAGATACGCAGTATTTT